This TCR beta chain was retrieved from a study of spatial heterogeneity in lung cancer. Overall study: Every unique TCR and UMI combination, on average, appeared more than ten times in raw reads.

Study results and limitations: Ubiquitous expanded tumor TCRs appeared in blood more at resection than follow-up.

Time point noted: sample taken at primary tumor resection. Whole RNA, isolated from tumor, nontumor lung or frozen PBMC, was sequenced without prior sorting. The length of the CDR3 is 13 residues. V lost 6 bases and J lost 13; bases outside the gene matches: 12. Looked up from germline, CDR1 is LGHDT and CDR2 is YNNKEL (reference sequence). Unique molecular identifiers tagged every individual TCR cDNA molecule. One entry per CDR3 protein, called by TCRdb with MiXCR from the 5' RACE reads. Of about 86,000 distinct CDR3 sequences in the sample, around 12% were seen once. Note on this clonotype: Antigen unknown.

Source: PBMCs, taken at surgery. J is TRBJ2-1 and V is TRBV3-1, with 7 bases aligning to TRBD1. The clonotype originates from a male donor with early-stage non-small cell lung cancer. CDR3 sequence: CASRRIPGQPQFF. CDR3 sequence (DNA): TGTGCCAGCAGGAGGATACCGGGACAGCCTCAGTTCTTC.